This passage covers 30 T cell receptor beta chains from one sample sequenced in a study of vaccination effects on CD4 cells after COVID-19. Data came from immunoSEQ multiplex PCR; TCRdb stores just in-frame clones and leaves some out. The sample gives about 31,000 clones, about 66% of which show up once; around 27% is in the top ten. Antigen-specific CD4+ T cells were expanded (with viral peptide pools) by the ViraFEST assay ahead of sequencing. Cells that had been cultured for approximately eleven days were the source of isolated CD4+ T cells. These receptors lack a known antigen. Sequencing used CD4+ T cells from PBMCs cultured with HCoV-229E spike peptides, obtained before COVID-19 vaccination. The receptors stem from a human donor who received a COVID-19 vaccine.

The chain recombines TRBV5-1 with TRBJ2-7; 11 positions agree with TRBD2. Germline V lookup: CDR1 SGHRS, CDR2 YFSETQ. V shed 3 bases, J shed 6 bases, and the junction held 8 bases outside the gene matches. This CDR3 has 15 residues. This chain's CDR3 is CASSWGLAATSEQYF. The CDR3, as DNA: TGCGCCAGCAGCTGGGGACTAGCGGCAACATCCGAGCAGTACTTC.

This sequence joins TRBV29-1 and TRBJ2-1, with a weak D call TRBD1 (6 bases). Germline values: CDR1 SQVTM, CDR2 ANQGSEA. The CDR3 is 15 amino acids. V dropped 5 bases and J dropped 3 bases, with 17 bases sitting between them. CDR3 bases: TGCAGCGTTCTGGAACAATGGACAGACTACAATGAGCAGTTCTTC. It yields the protein CSVLEQWTDYNEQFF.

This clone was seen just once. This sequence joins TRBV3-1 (or the pseudogene TRBV3-2) and TRBJ2-3, with 7 bases matching TRBD1. The CDR3 has 15 residues. Germline loops: CDR1 LGHDT, CDR2 YNNKEL (reference sequence). V lost 4 bases to trimming and J lost 1 base; unmatched junction nucleotides: 5. The CDR3 coding sequence is TGTGCCAGCAGCCTACAGGGGATGGGCACAGATACGCAGTATTTT. The encoded protein is CASSLQGMGTDTQYF.

The V call is TRBV11-3, the J call TRBJ2-2, with D possibly being TRBD1 (6 bases). The CDR3 spans 15 residues. Germline V gene lookup returns CDR1 SGHNT and CDR2 YENEEA. The V and J ends lost 5 bases and 3 bases respectively, with 13 bases between them. Here the CDR3 reads CASSRGDTDTGELFF. CDR3 sequence (DNA): TGTGCCAGCAGCAGAGGGGACACAGACACCGGGGAGCTGTTTTTT. Variable domain in full (rest from reference TRBV11-3 and TRBJ2-2): EAGVVQSPRYKIIEKKQPVAFWCNPISGHNTLYWYLQNLGQGPELLIRYENEEAVDDSQLPKDRFSAERLKGVDSTLKIQPAELGDSAVYLCASSRGDTDTGELFFGEGSRLTVL.

V is TRBV30 and J is TRBJ2-7; D remains unclear. V dropped 5 bases and J dropped 1 base, with 12 bases sitting between them. This CDR3 spans 13 amino acids. Germline V lookup: CDR1 GTSNPN, CDR2 SVGIG (reference sequence). In DNA form, the CDR3 reads TGTGCCTGGGGTCGTCAAGTTTCCTACGAGCAGTACTTC. It yields the protein CAWGRQVSYEQYF.

V and J are TRBV5-1 and TRBJ2-3, with 9 positions matching TRBD1. The germline V gene encodes CDR1 SGHRS and CDR2 YFSETQ. The CDR3 runs 14 residues. Unmatched junction bases numbered 10, after V lost 10 bases and J lost 4 bases. The CDR3 protein is CAGSQGQGPDTQYF. The CDR3 DNA reads as TGCGCCGGAAGCCAGGGACAGGGCCCAGATACGCAGTATTTT.

The genes are TRBV19 and TRBJ1-2; 7 bases are a match to TRBD1. Trimming took 6 bases from V and 2 from J; bases not matched to a gene: 6. Germline V CDR1 and CDR2: LNHDA, SQIVND (reference sequence). This CDR3 has 14 residues. CDR3 residues: CASRTPQGNYGYTF. CDR3 in DNA: TGTGCCAGTAGGACCCCACAGGGGAACTATGGCTACACCTTC.

This clone appeared a few times. This rearrangement joins TRBV6-1 to TRBJ1-5; D perhaps matches TRBD1 (5 bases). Germline-derived CDR1 and CDR2 are MNHNS and SASEGT. The CDR3 is made up of 12 amino acids. The V and J ends lost 2 bases and 9 bases respectively, with 8 bases between them. The CDR3 DNA reads TGTGCCAGCAGTGAACGGGGGAGGCCCCAGCATTTT. Translating gives CASSERGRPQHF.

This clone has a single count. The rearrangement joins TRBV9 to TRBJ2-1; a weak D match, TRBD1 (5 bases). V was trimmed by 0 bases and J by 0 bases, leaving 7 bases between them. CDR1 is SGDLS and CDR2 is YYNGEE in the germline V gene. This CDR3 comprises 15 residues. The CDR3 is CASSVGQGSYNEQFF. CDR3 in DNA: TGTGCCAGCAGCGTAGGCCAGGGCTCCTACAATGAGCAGTTCTTC.

This rearrangement joins TRBV10-3 to TRBJ2-3; D unclear. Looked up from germline, CDR1 is ENHRY and CDR2 is SYGVKD. This CDR3 spans 13 amino acids. Trimming removed 0 bases from V and 0 bases from J, with 1 base in between. The CDR3 loop reads CAISESSTDTQYF. In DNA form, the CDR3 reads TGTGCCATCAGTGAGTCTAGCACAGATACGCAGTATTTT.

CDR3 region: CASSQGATGPNYGYTF. Written as DNA, the CDR3 is TGCGCCAGCAGCCAAGGGGCCACAGGGCCTAACTATGGCTACACCTTC. The chain uses TRBV4-3 and TRBJ1-2; TRBD1 might be the D (6 bases). This CDR3 contains 16 residues. Trimming cost V 1 base and J 0 bases, with 12 bases left between them. CDR1 is LGHNA, CDR2 YSLEER, per germline.

The V and J genes are TRBV7-9 and TRBJ2-7, with a possible D match to TRBD2 (6 bases). Germline-derived CDR1 and CDR2 are SEHNR and FQNEAQ (reference sequence). V lost 7 bases and J 3 bases, leaving 13 bases between the germline ends. The CDR3 runs to 13 residues. This CDR3 is CASTRSGGYEQYF. The CDR3 DNA reads TGTGCCAGCACCCGTAGCGGAGGCTACGAGCAGTACTTC.

This clone turned up a few times. The rearrangement uses TRBV6-2 or TRBV6-3 and TRBJ1-5; D not certain. The length of the CDR3 is 14 residues. Per the germline V gene, CDR1 is MNHEY and CDR2 is SVGEGT. Trimming removed 2 bases from V and 7 bases from J, with 12 bases in between. The CDR3 loop reads CASSYAGVPQPQHF. The DNA of the CDR3 is TGTGCCAGCAGTTACGCCGGAGTCCCCCAGCCCCAGCATTTT.

The chain is built from TRBV7-6 and TRBJ2-7; 13 nucleotides align to TRBD2. Trimming removed 5 bases from V and 3 bases from J; junction bases left unmatched: 7. This CDR3 is built from 16 residues. Germline loops: CDR1 SGHVS, CDR2 FNYEAQ. The CDR3 coding sequence is TGTGCCAGCAGCGCCAGACTAGCGGGAGGTCTCTACGAGCAGTACTTC. This sequence encodes CASSARLAGGLYEQYF.

The CDR3 loop is CASSQGQGGYEQYF. The DNA of the CDR3 is TGTGCCAGCAGCCAGGGACAGGGTGGCTACGAGCAGTACTTC. The rearrangement links TRBV5-5 to TRBJ2-7, with 9 bases identical to TRBD1. The V and J ends lost 4 bases and 3 bases, in that order; junction bases with no gene match: 5. This CDR3 is built from 14 residues. Per the germline V gene, CDR1 is SGHKS and CDR2 is YYEKEE (reference sequence).

This chain joins TRBV27 and TRBJ1-1; 7 bases map to TRBD1. This CDR3 is built from 17 residues. The J segment lost 1 base and the V segment lost 2 bases, leaving 10 bases of the junction unmatched. The germline CDR1 and CDR2 sequences are MNHEY and SMNVEV (reference sequence). The CDR3: CASSLRGNRGRNTEAFF. The CDR3 coding sequence is TGTGCCAGCAGTTTACGGGGGAACAGGGGACGGAACACTGAAGCTTTCTTT.

The chain is built from TRBV11-2 and TRBJ2-1; 11 positions agree with TRBD2. With 0 bases clipped from V and 6 bases from J, the junction kept 4 bases outside the gene matches. CDR3 size: 16 residues. Germline V lookup: CDR1 SGHAT, CDR2 FQNNGV. The CDR3 sequence: CASSLESLAGGNEQFF. CDR3 DNA: TGTGCCAGCAGCTTAGAGTCGCTAGCGGGAGGCAATGAGCAGTTCTTC.

The chain links TRBV11-3 to TRBJ2-2, with D tentatively TRBD1 (5 bases). CDR1 is SGHNT, CDR2 YENEEA, per germline. This CDR3 contains 14 residues. Trimming took 3 bases from V and 5 from J, leaving 10 bases between them. The CDR3 protein is CASSFSGPTGELFF. DNA for the CDR3: TGTGCCAGCAGCTTCTCAGGGCCTACCGGGGAGCTGTTTTTT.

The V and J genes are TRBV5-1 and TRBJ1-4; D is uncertain. V lost 0 bases, J lost 7 bases, and 16 bases lay in between. CDR1 is SGHRS, CDR2 YFSETQ, per germline. The CDR3 consists of 16 residues. DNA for the CDR3: TGCGCCAGCAGCTTGGGGCAGGAGTCGGTGGGTGAAAAACTGTTTTTT. Its translation is CASSLGQESVGEKLFF.

CDR3 sequence reads: CAWSSVGKLFF. For the CDR3, the DNA is TGTGCCTGGAGCTCTGTAGGAAAACTGTTTTTT. The chain combines TRBV30 with TRBJ1-4; D unresolved. The CDR3 runs to 11 residues. Trimming removed 3 bases from V and 10 bases from J, with 9 bases in between. Looked up from germline, CDR1 is GTSNPN and CDR2 is SVGIG (reference sequence).

This chain links TRBV6-5 with TRBJ1-6; D gene ambiguous. CDR1 and CDR2 (germline): MNHEY, SVGAGI. There are 15 residues in the CDR3. With 5 bases removed from V and 5 bases from J, the gap between germline ends came to 13 bases. CDR3 sequence: CASSPVRGDNSPLHF. In DNA, the CDR3 is TGTGCCAGCAGTCCCGTTCGGGGAGATAATTCACCCCTCCACTTT.

This chain links TRBV2 with TRBJ2-1; D assignment may be TRBD1 or TRBD2 (6 bases each). Trimming removed 3 bases from V and 3 bases from J, with 21 bases in between. CDR3 length: 18 residues. Germline values: CDR1 SNHLY, CDR2 FYNNEI. The CDR3 protein is CASSDLGGLRDGYNEQFF. CDR3 DNA: TGTGCCAGCAGTGACCTGGGGGGCCTCCGGGATGGCTACAATGAGCAGTTCTTC.

The V call is TRBV18, the J call TRBJ1-5; the D gene is possibly TRBD1 (5 bases). V lost 3 bases, J lost 9 bases, and 15 bases lay in between. This CDR3 contains 14 residues. Per germline, CDR1 KGHSH and CDR2 LQKENI. CDR3 nucleotide sequence: TGTGCCAGCTCACCGGGAGGGGTTATGGGGCCCCAGCATTTT. Its protein is CASSPGGVMGPQHF.

The chain links TRBV12-3 or TRBV12-4 to TRBJ1-1; D uncertain. The V gene lost 2 bases and the J gene lost 5 bases, with 9 bases spanning the gap. The CDR3 extends over 13 amino acids. CDR3 in amino acids: CASSLTGETEAFF. The CDR3 DNA reads as TGTGCCAGCAGTTTAACCGGGGAGACTGAAGCTTTCTTT.

The rearrangement links TRBV5-1 to TRBJ2-5; D gene uncertain. Deletions cut 2 bases from V and 2 bases from J, with 10 bases between. Germline V gives CDR1 SGHRS, CDR2 YFSETQ. There are 14 residues in the CDR3. CDR3 DNA: TGCGCCAGCAGCTTTAAGGGTGCTCAAGAGACCCAGTACTTC. This encodes CASSFKGAQETQYF. The whole variable domain, remainder taken from reference TRBV5-1 and TRBJ2-5, is KAGVTQTPRYLIKTRGQQVTLSCSPISGHRSVSWYQQTPGQGLQFLFEYFSETQRNKGNFPGRFSGRQFSNSRSEMNVSTLELGDSALYLCASSFKGAQETQYFGPGTRLLVL.

The chain couples TRBV27 to TRBJ1-2; 9 nucleotides line up with TRBD1. V was clipped by 5 bases and J by 4 bases; unmatched bases: 8. The CDR3 is 15 amino acids. CDR1 and CDR2 from the germline V gene are MNHEY and SMNVEV (reference sequence). The CDR3 region has the DNA TGTGCCAGCAGTACCCGGGACAGGGAATCCTATGGCTACACCTTC. Protein: CASSTRDRESYGYTF.

This clone was detected only once. The V gene is TRBV4-1, the J gene TRBJ1-4, with TRBD1 matching 11 bases. Trimming at V came to 4 bases and at J to 3 bases, leaving 4 bases not matched to a gene. The CDR3 loop spans 16 amino acids. Germline CDR1 and CDR2: MGHRA and YSYEKL. CDR3 sequence (DNA): TGCGCCAGCAGCCGAGGACAGGGGGCTTCTAATGAAAAACTGTTTTTT. Its translation: CASSRGQGASNEKLFF.

V is TRBV29-1 and J is TRBJ1-5, with 8 nucleotides matching TRBD1. Germline V gene lookup returns CDR1 SQVTM and CDR2 ANQGSEA. V lost 6 bases and J lost 4; bases outside the gene matches: 5. This CDR3 is 13 amino acids long. Here the CDR3 reads CSVGQGQNQPQHF. CDR3 in DNA: TGCAGCGTCGGACAGGGCCAAAATCAGCCCCAGCATTTT.

The V gene is TRBV5-1, the J gene TRBJ2-1; possible D gene TRBD2, 5 bases. Germline CDR1 and CDR2: SGHRS and YFSETQ. The CDR3 is 14 residues long. The V gene lost 0 bases and the J gene lost 3 bases, with 7 bases spanning the gap. This chain's CDR3 is CASSLGGSYNEQFF. The CDR3 DNA is TGCGCCAGCAGCTTGGGAGGGAGCTACAATGAGCAGTTCTTC.

This sequence joins TRBV3-1 (or the pseudogene TRBV3-2) and TRBJ2-3, with TRBD2 matching over 16 bases. This CDR3 spans 18 amino acids. Looked up from germline, CDR1 is LGHDT and CDR2 is YNNKEL (reference sequence). V shed 3 bases and J 5 bases; nucleotides not matched to a gene: 8. CDR3 protein: CASSHRGLAGGQGDTQYF. CDR3 in DNA: TGTGCCAGCAGCCATCGGGGACTAGCGGGGGGGCAAGGAGATACGCAGTATTTT.